A selection of T cell receptor beta chains follows, all from one sample in a study of neurological immune-mediated disorders. TCRdb re-called the 5' RACE reads through MiXCR, storing one row per CDR3 protein. The sample carries nearly 60,000 distinct CDR3 sequences, roughly 3.5% recorded once. What was sequenced was PBMCs. These receptors originate from a woman aged 25 to 39 with multiple sclerosis. CDR3s include the opening cysteine and the closing phenylalanine or tryptophan. D genes are given only for firm matches. Rows give clone size only sometimes, using once, few, many, or a class for an expanded clone.

D gene | clone size | J gene | V gene | CDR3 length | CDR3 DNA | CDR3 protein
NA | many | TRBJ1-2 | TRBV5-1 | 13 | TGCGCCAGCAGCTCAGGATCTGGCTATGGCTACACCTTC | CASSSGSGYGYTF
TRBD1 | NA | TRBJ1-5 | TRBV7-9 | 14 | TGTGCCAGCAGCAAGGAGACAGGGGATCAGCCCCAGAATTTT | CASSKETGDQPQNF
NA | many | TRBJ2-3 | TRBV5-1 | 16 | TGCGCCAGCAGCTTGGAACGGGGGGCGAGCACAGATACGCAGTATTTT | CASSLERGASTDTQYF
NA | many | TRBJ2-5 | TRBV7-9 | 12 | TGTGCCAGCACCGGACAAACGCAGACCCAGTACTTC | CASTGQTQTQYF
NA | many | TRBJ2-1 | TRBV20-1 | 12 | TGCAGTGCTAGTGGTTCCTACAATGAGCAGTTCTTC | CSASGSYNEQFF
NA | many | TRBJ2-1 | TRBV20-1 | 12 | TGCGGACTCCCAGGCTCCTACAATGAGCAGTTCTTC | CGLPGSYNEQFF
TRBD1 | many | TRBJ1-1 | TRBV5-1 | 14 | TGCGCCAGCAGCAAGACAGGGGAGGACACTGAAGCTTTCTTT | CASSKTGEDTEAFF
NA | many | TRBJ1-6 | TRBV7-8 | 16 | TGTGCCAGCAGCTCCCCCGGCCGTGGCAGTCCAGCGCCCCTCCACTTT | CASSSPGRGSPAPLHF
NA | many | TRBJ2-5 | TRBV29-1 | 11 | TGCAGCGTTGATGGGGTTGGGACCCAGTACTTC | CSVDGVGTQYF
TRBD2 | many | TRBJ2-3 | TRBV20-1 | 15 | TGCAGTGCTAAAGGCCCGGGACTAGGTTTAGATACGCAGTATTTT | CSAKGPGLGLDTQYF
NA | many | TRBJ2-1 | TRBV5-1 | 16 | TGCGCCAGCGGACAGCGAAGCGGACCGACCTACAATGAGCAGTTCTTC | CASGQRSGPTYNEQFF
NA | many | TRBJ1-1 | TRBV5-5 | 13 | TGTGCCAGCAGCTTGGACGTTAACACTGAAGCTTTCTTT | CASSLDVNTEAFF
TRBD2 | NA | TRBJ2-5 | TRBV7-7 | 15 | TGTGCTTGCAGTTCGGGACTAGCGGGACAAGAGACCCAGTACTTC | CACSSGLAGQETQYF
NA | few | TRBJ2-3 | TRBV7-8 | 14 | TGTGCCAGCAGGCGACTAGTTTCGGGAGATACGCAGTATTTT | CASRRLVSGDTQYF
NA | NA | TRBJ2-7 | TRBV29-1 | 11 | TGCAGCGTTGTTGGGTTTTCCGAGCAGTACTTC | CSVVGFSEQYF
TRBD2 | many | TRBJ2-5 | TRBV5-5 | 16 | TGTGCCAGCAGCTTAGGGCTAGCGGGGGGTCAAGAGACCCAGTACTTC | CASSLGLAGGQETQYF
TRBD1 | NA | TRBJ2-3 | TRBV20-1 | 14 | TGCAGTGCGCAGAGGACAGGGGGCTCGGATACGCAGTATTTT | CSAQRTGGSDTQYF
NA | many | TRBJ2-7 | TRBV5-1 | 15 | TGCGCCAGCAGCCCCGGGATGGGAAGCTCCTACGAGCAGTACTTC | CASSPGMGSSYEQYF
TRBD1 | many | TRBJ2-7 | TRBV7-2 | 15 | TGTGCCAGCAGCTTAGGGGCAGGGGACAGGAACGAGCAGTACTTC | CASSLGAGDRNEQYF
NA | many | TRBJ2-5 | TRBV5-1 | 13 | TGCGCCAGCAGCTTGGCTAGCAAAGAGACCCAGTACTTC | CASSLASKETQYF
TRBD2 | many | TRBJ2-5 | TRBV28 | 16 | TGTGCCAGCAGTTCAGGGACTAGCGGGAGGGGAGAGACCCAGTACTTC | CASSSGTSGRGETQYF
NA | many | TRBJ2-7 | TRBV9 | 16 | TGTGCCAGCAGCGTGGGGCTTGCGGGGGCCACCTACGAGCAGTACTTC | CASSVGLAGATYEQYF
NA | many | TRBJ2-3 | TRBV20-1 | 11 | TGCAGTGCTAGGGTCACAGATACGCAGTATTTT | CSARVTDTQYF
TRBD1 | many | TRBJ2-3 | TRBV5-1 | 16 | TGCGCCAGCAGGCCACCCGGGACAGGGGTCAAGGATACGCAGTATTTT | CASRPPGTGVKDTQYF
TRBD1 | NA | TRBJ2-4 | TRBV4-1 | 17 | TGCGCCAGCAGCCTATATTCTAACAGGGGAGCCAAAAAAATTCAGTACTTC | CASSLYSNRGAKKIQYF
NA | many | TRBJ1-1 | TRBV5-1 | 14 | TGCGCCAGCAGCTTGGGGGAAATGAACACTGAAGCTTTCTTT | CASSLGEMNTEAFF
NA | many | TRBJ2-5 | TRBV4-2 | 14 | TGTGCCAGCAGCCAAGTGAGGGGCGGTGAGACCCAGTACTTC | CASSQVRGGETQYF
TRBD1 | many | TRBJ1-6 | TRBV6-5 | 16 | TGTGCCAGCAGCTCGTTTCCGGGACAGGAGTGGTCACCCCTCCACTTT | CASSSFPGQEWSPLHF
TRBD1 | NA | TRBJ1-1 | TRBV2 | 14 | TGTGCCAGCAGCTACAGGGGCACCGGCACTGAAGCTTTCTTT | CASSYRGTGTEAFF
TRBD1 | many | TRBJ1-1 | TRBV5-1 | 15 | TGCGCCAGCAGCTTTTCCGGGACAGTGAACACTGAAGCTTTCTTT | CASSFSGTVNTEAFF
NA | many | TRBJ2-3 | TRBV20-1 | 14 | TGCAGTGCTTTGAAGGGAAACGGGGCAGATACGCAGTATTTT | CSALKGNGADTQYF
NA | many | TRBJ2-1 | TRBV5-1 | 14 | TGCGCCAGCAGCTTCCGGGACCGCCGAGATGAGCAGTTCTTC | CASSFRDRRDEQFF
NA | NA | TRBJ2-1 | TRBV18 | 11 | TGTGCCAGCTCACCAATAAATGAGCAGTTCTTC | CASSPINEQFF
NA | many | TRBJ1-2 | TRBV29-1 | 13 | TGCAGCGTCGGCCAGGTAGCTGGCTATGGCTACACCTTC | CSVGQVAGYGYTF
TRBD1 | many | TRBJ1-1 | TRBV7-9 | 16 | TGTGCCAGCAGCTTGCAGGGGGCGCCAGGATTTACTGAAGCTTTCTTT | CASSLQGAPGFTEAFF
TRBD1 | NA | TRBJ1-6 | TRBV5-1 | 15 | TGCGCCAGCAGCTCAATACAGGGGGACGGTTCACCCCTCAACTTT | CASSSIQGDGSPLNF
TRBD1 | many | TRBJ1-6 | TRBV18 | 19 | TGTGCCAGCTCACTTGGTCCGGACAGGGTTATGGTAATGGGTTCACCCCTCAACTTT | CASSLGPDRVMVMGSPLNF
TRBD2 | many | TRBJ2-3 | TRBV7-2 | 14 | TGTGCCAGCAGCAGAGGACTAGAGGCAGATACGCAGTATTTT | CASSRGLEADTQYF
NA | many | TRBJ2-3 | TRBV7-2 | 15 | TGTGCCAGCAGCTTACGTGGCCGGTGGGCAGATACGCAGTATTTT | CASSLRGRWADTQYF
TRBD2 | many | TRBJ2-1 | TRBV3-1 | 14 | TGTGCCAGCAGCCACGGGGGGAAGTACAATGAGCAGTTCTTC | CASSHGGKYNEQFF
TRBD1 | many | TRBJ1-1 | TRBV20-1 | 14 | TGCAGTGCTCACACAGGGGGCTCTGGCACTGAAGCTTTCTTT | CSAHTGGSGTEAFF
TRBD1 | many | TRBJ1-6 | TRBV20-1 | 13 | TGCAGTGCTAGATGGGACAGGGGTTCACCCCTCAACTTT | CSARWDRGSPLNF
NA | many | TRBJ2-7 | TRBV18 | 14 | TGTGCCAGCTCACCACAAAGCGGCTCCTACGAGCAGTACTTC | CASSPQSGSYEQYF
NA | many | TRBJ2-1 | TRBV5-1 | 14 | TGCGCCAGCATGAGTAGCGGAGTAGCAGGCGAGCAGTTCTTC | CASMSSGVAGEQFF
TRBD2 | many | TRBJ2-3 | TRBV20-1 | 18 | TGCAGTGCTCTCTCTTCTAGCGGGAGGGCCCTCAGCACAGATACGCAGTATTTT | CSALSSSGRALSTDTQYF
TRBD2 | many | TRBJ2-3 | TRBV20-1 | 16 | TGCAGTGCTAGAGCGGTTTCTAGCGGGGACCATCCTACGCAGTATTTT | CSARAVSSGDHPTQYF
NA | many | TRBJ2-7 | TRBV20-1 | 13 | TGCAGTGCTAGTAGGCAGGGCCCCTACGAGCAGTACTTC | CSASRQGPYEQYF
NA | many | TRBJ1-2 | TRBV12-3/TRBV12-4 | 12 | TGTGCCAGCAGAACCTCGGTGGGCGGCTACACCTTC | CASRTSVGGYTF
NA | many | TRBJ1-4 | TRBV6-5 | 18 | TGTGCCAGCAGTTACTCGCGGGGAACATGGGATCTGGGTGAAAAACTGTTTTTT | CASSYSRGTWDLGEKLFF
NA | many | TRBJ1-6 | TRBV12-3/TRBV12-4 | 13 | TGTGCCAGCAGGCTCGGGCTTAATTCACCCCTCCACTTT | CASRLGLNSPLHF
NA | many | TRBJ1-4 | TRBV28 | 15 | TGTGCCAGCAGTTTACCGGTACAGTTTAATGAAAAACTGTTTTTT | CASSLPVQFNEKLFF
TRBD1 | few | TRBJ1-2 | TRBV3-1 | 15 | TGTGCCAGCAGCCAAGGGAGGGGACAGCTTTATGGCTACACCTTC | CASSQGRGQLYGYTF
NA | many | TRBJ2-1 | TRBV24-1 | 14 | TGTGCCACCAGTGACGGGACAAGACTCAATGAGCAGTTCTTC | CATSDGTRLNEQFF
NA | many | TRBJ1-2 | TRBV29-1 | 14 | TGCAGCGTTCGGGGGCACTCACATAATAATGGCTACACCTTC | CSVRGHSHNNGYTF
NA | many | TRBJ1-1 | TRBV12-3/TRBV12-4 | 14 | TGTGCCAGCAGTTTGACCAGGGCGAACACTGAAGCTTTCTTT | CASSLTRANTEAFF
TRBD1 | NA | TRBJ1-4 | TRBV20-1 | 16 | TGCAGTGCTAGGGGGACAGGGGCCCGTTCTAATGAAAAACTGTTTTTT | CSARGTGARSNEKLFF
NA | many | TRBJ2-7 | TRBV27 | 15 | TGTGCCAGCAGTTTGGTTCCGGGAGTTCCATACGAGCAGTACTTC | CASSLVPGVPYEQYF